The rows below give T cell receptor beta chains drawn from one sample of a study of T-cell memory formation after mild COVID-19. TCRdb independently ran MiXCR on the 5' RACE reads; one entry per CDR3 protein. The table shows hundreds of thousands of distinct CDR3 sequences, with approximately 15% occurring only once. The sample consisted of PBMCs or a T cell subset sorted from them (not recorded which). These TCRs come from a man between 18 and 29 years old who had mild COVID-19 (a few samples of this study predate the infection). Cell type and time point are not known. CDR3s include the opening cysteine and the closing phenylalanine or tryptophan. The D gene is left open where the match is weak. The size of a clone is reported for some rows only, either as once, few or many, or as a class for expanded clones.

d_call: TRBD2; clone_size: few; cdr3_length: 15; v_call: TRBV12-3/TRBV12-4; j_call: TRBJ2-3; cdr3_aa: CASSRRAGGTDTQYF; cdr3_nt: TGTGCCAGCAGCCGTAGGGCGGGGGGCACAGATACGCAGTATTTT
d_call: -; clone_size: few; cdr3_length: 14; v_call: TRBV6-2/TRBV6-3; j_call: TRBJ2-5; cdr3_aa: CASSYSSGRETQYF; cdr3_nt: TGTGCCAGCAGTTACTCTTCGGGGAGAGAGACCCAGTACTTC
d_call: TRBD2; clone_size: few; cdr3_length: 18; v_call: TRBV5-1; j_call: TRBJ2-1; cdr3_aa: CASSLAGLAGDPRDEQFF; cdr3_nt: TGCGCCAGCAGCTTGGCCGGACTAGCGGGGGACCCTAGGGATGAGCAGTTCTTC
d_call: -; clone_size: -; cdr3_length: 13; v_call: TRBV2; j_call: TRBJ1-6; cdr3_aa: CASRNHWNSPLHF; cdr3_nt: TGTGCCAGCAGAAACCATTGGAATTCACCCCTCCACTTT
d_call: -; clone_size: -; cdr3_length: 16; v_call: TRBV7-9; j_call: TRBJ2-7; cdr3_aa: CASRAGSWGLPNEQYF; cdr3_nt: TGTGCCAGCAGGGCCGGTAGCTGGGGGCTTCCGAACGAGCAGTACTTC
d_call: TRBD1; clone_size: -; cdr3_length: 15; v_call: TRBV5-1; j_call: TRBJ1-2; cdr3_aa: CASSSTGTANYGYTF; cdr3_nt: TGCGCCAGCAGCTCAACCGGGACAGCAAACTATGGCTACACCTTC
d_call: TRBD1; clone_size: few; cdr3_length: 17; v_call: TRBV7-9; j_call: TRBJ2-3; cdr3_aa: CASSLERRQGMLDTQYF; cdr3_nt: TGTGCCAGCAGCTTAGAGCGTCGACAGGGGATGCTAGATACGCAGTATTTT
d_call: -; clone_size: few; cdr3_length: 14; v_call: TRBV19; j_call: TRBJ2-4; cdr3_aa: CASSPRGGTDIQYF; cdr3_nt: TGTGCCAGTAGCCCACGGGGCGGTACGGACATTCAGTACTTC
d_call: -; clone_size: -; cdr3_length: 16; v_call: TRBV11-2; j_call: TRBJ2-2; cdr3_aa: CASSSPLGGSTGELFF; cdr3_nt: TGTGCCAGCAGCTCCCCTCTAGGGGGAAGCACCGGGGAGCTGTTTTTT
d_call: TRBD2; clone_size: -; cdr3_length: 14; v_call: TRBV20-1; j_call: TRBJ2-1; cdr3_aa: CSAVGLAGGHPQFF; cdr3_nt: TGCAGTGCCGTCGGACTAGCGGGGGGCCATCCGCAGTTCTTC